Included here is one T cell receptor (beta chain) sequence, with context. With V trimmed by 4 bases and J by 2 bases, 9 bases remained unmatched. The CDR3 extends over 17 amino acids. The V gene's germline CDR1 is SGHVS and CDR2 FQNEAQ. This specimen belongs to a study of cytomegalovirus exposure and HLA in healthy donors. The primer mix had 60 Vbeta and 13 Jbeta primers. Clones were sequenced by immunoSEQ multiplex PCR, and TCRdb holds only the in-frame ones, with some missing. The sample holds 100,000 or so clones; 70% to 80% are singletons and the top ten take 9.5% to 15%. The gene calls are TRBV7-8 and TRBJ2-7; TRBD2 matches 12 bases. The clonotype comes from a woman aged 40 to 50 in good health and CMV-seropositive. The sample consisted of PBMCs. CDR3 in amino acids: CASSSTSGGPGAYEQYF. The CDR3 DNA reads TGTGCCAGCAGCTCGACTAGCGGGGGCCCCGGGGCCTACGAGCAGTACTTC.